These T cell receptor beta chains were read from a single sample in a study of vaccination and CD4 T cells after COVID-19. MiXCR, run by TCRdb on the PCR reads, gives a single entry per CDR3 protein. This table has roughly 7,300 distinct CDR3 sequences, 33% appearing once. No antigens are known for them. Sample: CD4+ T cells from blood, cultured in vitro. All receptors derive from a human donor in good health. Each CDR3 is given with its conserved first and last residue. The D gene is left open where the match is weak. Clone size is shown for a subset of rows, as once, few, many or a class of expanded clone.

V	J	size	D	CDR3	DNA
TRBV5-1	TRBJ1-2	NA	NA	CASSLTGTNYGYTF	TGCGCCAGCAGCCTGACGGGCACCAACTATGGCTACACCTTC
TRBV7-9	TRBJ2-3	NA	NA	CASSWKDTQYF	TGTGCCAGCAGCTGGAAAGATACGCAGTATTTT
TRBV5-6	TRBJ2-7	NA	NA	CASSLGGGTYEQYF	TGTGCCAGCAGCTTGGGTGGGGGGACGTACGAGCAGTACTTC
TRBV11-3	TRBJ2-5	NA	NA	CASSLDTEGTQYF	TGTGCCAGCAGCCTGGACACCGAGGGGACCCAGTACTTC
TRBV20-1	TRBJ1-1	NA	NA	CSAAQGRFVEAFF	TGCAGTGCCGCACAGGGAAGGTTTGTCGAAGCTTTCTTT
TRBV7-2	TRBJ1-2	NA	NA	CASSTTIRSYGYTF	TGTGCCAGCAGCACGACGATTAGAAGCTATGGCTACACCTTC
TRBV27	TRBJ2-5	medium-sized	TRBD2	CASSAGGRGRGGVTQYF	TGTGCCAGCAGTGCGGGCGGTCGGGGCCGGGGGGGAGTGACCCAGTACTTC
TRBV7-2	TRBJ2-5	NA	TRBD2	CASSLVGTSGRKVGTQYF	TGTGCCAGCAGCTTAGTTGGGACTAGCGGGAGGAAGGTTGGGACCCAGTACTTC
TRBV7-2	TRBJ2-5	NA	TRBD2	CASSSPLAGVETQYF	TGTGCCAGCAGCTCCCCACTAGCGGGAGTAGAGACCCAGTACTTC
TRBV7-9	TRBJ1-2	medium-sized	NA	CASSPAGEGYTF	TGTGCCAGCAGCCCGGCAGGGGAGGGCTACACCTTC
TRBV24-1	TRBJ2-7	NA	NA	CATRERDRYEQYF	TGTGCCACCAGGGAGAGGGACCGCTACGAGCAGTACTTC
TRBV28	TRBJ1-2	few	NA	CASSSKFYGYTF	TGTGCCAGCAGTTCCAAGTTCTATGGCTACACCTTC
TRBV6-5	TRBJ1-2	NA	TRBD1	CASSYYGQGTAYGYTF	TGTGCCAGCAGTTACTACGGACAGGGCACTGCCTATGGCTACACCTTC
TRBV7-3	TRBJ1-1	few	TRBD1	CASSSQYRGKAFF	TGTGCCAGCAGCTCCCAATACAGGGGGAAAGCTTTCTTT
TRBV20-1	TRBJ2-5	medium-sized	NA	CSARDHQGTQYF	TGCAGTGCTAGAGATCACCAGGGGACCCAGTACTTC
TRBV19	TRBJ1-2	NA	NA	CASIGLNYGYTF	TGTGCCAGTATAGGCCTCAACTATGGCTACACCTTC
TRBV6-1	TRBJ1-1	few	NA	CASSGPLMGMNTEAFF	TGTGCCAGCAGTGGCCCCCTTATGGGAATGAACACTGAAGCTTTCTTT
TRBV28	TRBJ2-7	NA	NA	CASSLMWEDLEQYF	TGTGCCAGCAGTTTAATGTGGGAGGACCTCGAGCAGTACTTC
TRBV7-9	TRBJ2-1	NA	NA	CASSQLTANNEQFF	TGTGCCAGCAGCCAACTGACAGCAAACAATGAGCAGTTCTTC
TRBV7-9	TRBJ2-7	NA	NA	CASGWSALEQYF	TGTGCCAGCGGCTGGTCGGCCCTCGAGCAGTACTTC
TRBV29-1	TRBJ2-1	NA	NA	CSVQGQGAGSEQFF	TGCAGCGTTCAGGGCCAGGGAGCTGGTAGTGAGCAGTTCTTC
TRBV6-2/TRBV6-3	TRBJ2-7	few	TRBD2	CASRGTSASYEQYF	TGTGCCAGCAGGGGGACTAGCGCCTCCTACGAGCAGTACTTC
TRBV24-1	TRBJ2-7	medium-sized	NA	CATSAGGIYEQYF	TGTGCCACCAGTGCAGGGGGGATATACGAGCAGTACTTC
TRBV5-1	TRBJ2-5	NA	TRBD2	CASSLGLAETQYF	TGCGCCAGCAGCTTGGGACTAGCGGAGACCCAGTACTTC
TRBV7-6	TRBJ2-7	few	NA	CASSLLVQGTSYEQYF	TGTGCCAGCAGCTTACTAGTCCAGGGGACCTCCTACGAGCAGTACTTC
TRBV28	TRBJ2-1	NA	TRBD1	CATSKDRATNEQFF	TGTGCCACATCCAAGGACAGGGCTACCAATGAGCAGTTCTTC
TRBV29-1	TRBJ2-7	NA	NA	CSVERSRVGSYEQYF	TGCAGCGTTGAACGGAGTAGGGTTGGATCCTACGAGCAGTACTTC
TRBV27	TRBJ1-6	NA	NA	CASGPRVRNSPLHF	TGTGCCAGCGGCCCCAGGGTTCGTAATTCACCCCTCCACTTT
TRBV20-1	TRBJ2-7	medium-sized	TRBD1	CSARGTGDYEQYF	TGCAGTGCCCGGGGGACAGGGGACTACGAGCAGTACTTC
TRBV9	TRBJ1-2	NA	NA	CASSVDTRVGYTF	TGTGCCAGCAGCGTAGATACGCGCGTTGGCTACACCTTC
TRBV5-6	TRBJ1-2	NA	NA	CASSLTKYGYTF	TGTGCCAGCAGCTTGACAAAATATGGCTACACCTTC
TRBV21-1	TRBJ1-2	few	NA	CASSIHRGLSGYTF	TGTGCCAGCAGCATTCACAGGGGGCTTAGTGGCTACACCTTC
TRBV28	TRBJ2-1	few	NA	CASREWNEQFF	TGTGCCAGCAGGGAGTGGAATGAGCAGTTCTTC
TRBV11-1	TRBJ2-5	NA	TRBD2	CASSRRLAGETQYF	TGTGCCAGCAGCAGAAGACTAGCGGGAGAGACCCAGTACTTC
TRBV24-1	TRBJ2-3	NA	NA	CATSDLRREDTQYF	TGTGCCACCAGTGATTTGCGGCGGGAAGATACGCAGTATTTT
TRBV6-2/TRBV6-3	TRBJ2-7	NA	NA	CASTPWRGVYEQYF	TGTGCCAGCACTCCCTGGAGGGGGGTCTACGAGCAGTACTTC
TRBV7-9	TRBJ2-7	NA	NA	CASSLVDSKEQYF	TGTGCCAGCAGCTTAGTGGACAGTAAAGAGCAGTACTTC
TRBV11-2	TRBJ2-7	few	NA	CASSLGQYDYEQYF	TGTGCCAGCAGCTTAGGACAGTACGACTACGAGCAGTACTTC
TRBV5-5	TRBJ2-5	once	TRBD1	CASSLRYRDRVLGETQYF	TGTGCCAGCAGCTTGCGGTACCGAGACAGGGTATTGGGGGAGACCCAGTACTTC
TRBV2	TRBJ2-5	few	TRBD2	CASSVSGRAGETQYF	TGTGCCAGCAGTGTTAGCGGGAGGGCCGGGGAGACCCAGTACTTC
TRBV6-1	TRBJ2-7	NA	TRBD2	CASRAGGSREQYF	TGTGCCAGCAGAGCCGGGGGGTCACGCGAGCAGTACTTC
TRBV5-8	TRBJ2-7	NA	NA	CASSLGYNTGSYEQYF	TGTGCCAGCAGCTTGGGGTACAATACGGGCTCCTACGAGCAGTACTTC
TRBV20-1	TRBJ1-5	medium-sized	TRBD1	CSAVTGDISNQPQHF	TGCAGTGCTGTGACAGGGGATATTAGCAATCAGCCCCAGCATTTT
TRBV28	TRBJ1-2	few	TRBD1	CASRSSGQGYGYTF	TGTGCCAGCAGATCTAGCGGACAGGGGTATGGCTACACCTTC
TRBV6-2/TRBV6-3	TRBJ2-7	NA	TRBD1	CASRGTASYEQYF	TGTGCCAGCAGGGGGACAGCCTCCTACGAGCAGTACTTC
TRBV30	TRBJ2-1	NA	TRBD2	CAWSTLAGVEQFF	TGTGCCTGGAGTACACTAGCGGGCGTTGAGCAGTTCTTC
TRBV6-2/TRBV6-3	TRBJ1-2	NA	TRBD1	CASGQGYGYTF	TGTGCCAGCGGACAGGGGTATGGCTACACCTTC